The table lists the clone carrying this TCR beta chain with many counts. This entry belongs to a study of regulatory T cells in long-lasting Graves disease. The time point denotes: newly diagnosed GD, antithyroid drugs for less than 3 months. The TCR library was made from RNA extracted from PBMCs. Staff drew around 10 milliliters of peripheral blood into EDTA tubes. Through Arm-PCR of CDR3 regions and iRepertoire HTBI primers, TCR beta libraries were built. One entry per CDR3 protein, called by TCRdb with MiXCR from the multiplex PCR reads. The table has 400,000 to 500,000 distinct CDR3 sequences, about 15% seen once. Germline-derived CDR1 and CDR2 are MDHEN and SYDVKM. The CDR3 has 15 amino acids. J was trimmed by 5 bases and V by 6 bases; bases with no gene match: 10. These records were also assigned to another study, of T cells in Graves' hyperthyroidism and ophthalmopathy. That work adds: Across 18 months, stable Graves' hyperthyroidism was marked by no progression to ophthalmopathy.

This TCR was recovered from a woman under 40 with Graves disease. The specimen comprised peripheral blood mononuclear cells (PBMCs), sampled at new diagnosis, from a patient treated with antithyroid drugs. The chain links TRBV28 to TRBJ1-5, with 7 bases matching TRBD1. The CDR3 reads CASRTRTGVYQPQHF. The CDR3 DNA reads as TGTGCCAGCAGAACCCGGACAGGAGTCTATCAGCCCCAGCATTTT.